The 22 T cell receptor beta chains in this list originate from one sample, sequenced in a study of identifying expanded T cells in peripheral blood. Repertoires were generated with immunoSEQ multiplex PCR, while TCRdb's copy carries only in-frame clones and drops some. The sample lists under 100,000 clones; around 83% were seen once. The sample comprised blood. Receptors originate from a person between 18 and 75 years old in good health.

The rearrangement links TRBV4-1 to TRBJ2-2; 8 nucleotides match TRBD1. In germline, CDR1 is MGHRA, CDR2 YSYEKL. With V trimmed by 3 bases and J by 0 bases, 15 bases remained unmatched. The CDR3 sequence is 20 residues long. The CDR3 loop reads CASSQGPIGTGYTNTGELFF. CDR3 coding DNA: TGCGCCAGCAGCCAGGGACCCATCGGGACAGGTTATACGAACACCGGGGAGCTGTTTTTT.

Only a few counts were recorded for this clone. The V gene is TRBV11-2, the J gene TRBJ2-5, with no clear D. CDR1 is SGHAT, CDR2 FQNNGV, per germline. This CDR3 region has 15 residues. V lost 3 bases, J lost 1 base, and 12 bases lay in between. CDR3 loop: CASSFIGVSQETQYF. The CDR3 DNA sequence: TGTGCCAGCAGCTTTATCGGCGTGTCCCAAGAGACCCAGTACTTC.

The J gene is TRBJ1-2, the V gene TRBV11-2; TRBD1 matches 11 bases. From germline, CDR1 is SGHAT and CDR2 FQNNGV. Unmatched junction bases numbered 4, after V lost 5 bases and J lost 8 bases. This CDR3 comprises 13 residues. The DNA for the CDR3 is TGTGCCAGCAGCCAGGACAGGGGGCGAGGCTACACCTTC. Translated, it gives CASSQDRGRGYTF.

With regard to this clone: No DNA is shown, since the ends of the CDR3 on it are uncertain; the CDR3 is the one TCRdb lists. The CDR3 reads CASSPLWGTGKLSF. The chain employs TRBV14 and TRBJ1-1; TRBD1, the D gene given by the table, was not confirmed from the DNA. The CDR3 comprises 14 residues, both ends counted. CDR1 and CDR2 from the germline V gene are SGHDN and FVKESK.

The rearrangement joins TRBV2 to TRBJ2-7, with 12 bases aligning to TRBD2. The CDR3 loop spans 14 amino acids. V trimming: 5 bases; J trimming: 5 bases; junction bases outside the gene matches: 4. From germline, CDR1 is SNHLY and CDR2 FYNNEI. The CDR3 nucleotides are TGTGCCAGCAGTCTAGCGGGGGGGCGAAACGAGCAGTACTTC. It specifies CASSLAGGRNEQYF.

The chain employs TRBV9 and TRBJ1-4; D call uncertain. Germline CDR1 SGDLS, CDR2 YYNGEE. The CDR3 has 14 amino acids. Trimming cost V 0 bases and J 6 bases, with 9 bases left between them. This CDR3 reads CASSVEALDEKLFF. The CDR3 coding sequence is TGTGCCAGCAGCGTAGAGGCATTGGATGAAAAACTGTTTTTT.

This clone has only one observation. The chain combines TRBV30 with TRBJ1-2; a possible D gene is TRBD1 (5 bases). The CDR3 loop spans 15 amino acids. Germline CDR1 and CDR2: GTSNPN and SVGIG (reference sequence). With 0 bases removed from V and 8 bases from J, the gap between germline ends came to 19 bases. This chain's CDR3 is CAWSVFMLKGPGYTF. The DNA of the CDR3 is TGTGCCTGGAGTGTATTTATGTTGAAGGGGCCAGGCTACACCTTC.

V usage is TRBV4-1 and J usage is TRBJ2-7; no firm D call. Germline CDR1 reads MGHRA; CDR2 reads YSYEKL. The CDR3 is 16 amino acids. Trimming pared 0 bases from V and 3 bases from J, leaving 15 bases between. CDR3 sequence reads: CASSQDRSARLYEQYF. The DNA of the CDR3 is TGCGCCAGCAGCCAAGATAGGAGCGCACGTCTCTACGAGCAGTACTTC.

The rearrangement joins TRBV6-5 to TRBJ1-6; no definite D call. The germline CDR1 and CDR2 sequences are MNHEY and SVGAGI. Trimming shortened V by 6 bases and J by 10 bases, and 16 bases separated the two germline ends. The CDR3 length is 14 residues. In DNA, the CDR3 is TGTGCCAGCAGCTCGCAAGCGGGGTACTCACCCCTCCACTTT. As protein: CASSSQAGYSPLHF.

In its sample, this clone was seen once. This chain connects TRBV11-2 to TRBJ2-7; no definite D call. Germline CDR1 is SGHAT and CDR2 is FQNNGV. This CDR3 region has 15 residues. Trimming shortened V by 1 base and J by 2 bases, and 12 bases separated the two germline ends. The chain's CDR3 is CASSLVLHKTYEQYF. CDR3 in DNA: TGTGCCAGCAGCTTAGTGTTGCATAAGACCTACGAGCAGTACTTC.

The CDR3 bases are TGTGCCAGCACCAACAGGGGGCGGACAGATACGCAGTATTTT. This translates into CASTNRGRTDTQYF. The chain has TRBV7-9 and TRBJ2-3; 9 bases map to TRBD1. The CDR3 totals 14 residues. Germline V gives CDR1 SEHNR, CDR2 FQNEAQ (reference sequence). V was pared by 7 bases and J by 3 bases, with 5 bases of the junction left unmatched. The full variable domain, its missing parts supplied by reference TRBV7-9 and TRBJ2-3, is DTGVSQNPRHKITKRGQNVTFRCDPISEHNRLYWYRQTLGQGPEFLTYFQNEAQLEKSRLLSDRFSAERPKGSFSTLEIQRTEQGDSAMYLCASTNRGRTDTQYFGPGTRLTVL.

The rearrangement joins TRBV27 to TRBJ1-2, with TRBD1 identical over 10 bases. The V gene's germline CDR1 is MNHEY and CDR2 SMNVEV (reference sequence). With 1 base clipped from V and 8 bases from J, the junction kept 16 bases outside the gene matches. This CDR3 comprises 18 residues. In DNA, the CDR3 is TGTGCCAGCAGTTTATTTGGGGGACAGGGGTTTTCCTCTGGAGGCTACACCTTC. Translation: CASSLFGGQGFSSGGYTF.

J is TRBJ2-7 and V is TRBV18; D call uncertain. Germline CDR1 is KGHSH and CDR2 is LQKENI. The CDR3 spans 13 residues. V dropped 3 bases and J dropped 1 base, with 7 bases sitting between them. In DNA form, the CDR3 reads TGTGCCAGCTCACCGGACCGATCCTACGAGCAGTACTTC. It is translated as CASSPDRSYEQYF.

The DNA for the CDR3 is TGTGCCACCAGACAGGGGGATTCACCCCTCCACTTT. As protein: CATRQGDSPLHF. The chain joins TRBV19 to TRBJ1-6; 9 nucleotides align to TRBD1. Germline loops: CDR1 LNHDA, CDR2 SQIVND (reference sequence). The CDR3 is 12 residues long. The V segment lost 10 bases and the J segment 8 bases; nucleotides outside the gene matches: 3.

V usage is TRBV6-5 and J usage is TRBJ1-1; 8 positions agree with TRBD1. Germline CDR1 and CDR2: MNHEY and SVGAGI. V shed 4 bases, J shed 4 bases, and the junction held 8 bases outside the gene matches. The CDR3 spans 15 residues. The CDR3, as DNA: TGTGCCAGCAGTTGGGAAGGACAGGGCTCCACTGAAGCTTTCTTT. It is translated as CASSWEGQGSTEAFF.

This chain connects TRBV6-5 to TRBJ2-7; tentatively, D is TRBD1 (6 bases). The length of the CDR3 is 12 residues. V lost 9 bases and J 0 bases, leaving 9 bases between the germline ends. Germline V lookup: CDR1 MNHEY, CDR2 SVGAGI. CDR3 DNA sequence: TGTGCCAGTCAGGGGAGCTCCTACGAGCAGTACTTC. This encodes CASQGSSYEQYF.

V and J are TRBV11-2 and TRBJ2-7, with 8 positions matching TRBD2. This CDR3 spans 13 amino acids. J gave up 6 bases and V 5 bases, and 6 bases lay outside the gene matches. From germline, CDR1 is SGHAT and CDR2 FQNNGV. The CDR3 DNA is TGTGCCAGCAGCACCGGGACTAGATTCGAGCAGTACTTC. Translating it yields CASSTGTRFEQYF.

The V gene is TRBV19, the J gene TRBJ2-1; 9 bases are a match to TRBD1. V trimming: 3 bases; J trimming: 4 bases; junction bases outside the gene matches: 7. Germline V gives CDR1 LNHDA, CDR2 SQIVND (reference sequence). The CDR3 length is 16 residues. CDR3 protein: CASSMGTGQGYNEQFF. The CDR3 DNA is TGTGCCAGTAGTATGGGGACAGGGCAGGGATACAATGAGCAGTTCTTC.

This clone was seen once. The gene calls are TRBV6-5 and TRBJ2-1, with 7 bases identical to TRBD2. V gave up 2 bases and J gave up 4 bases; unmatched junction bases: 5. The CDR3 runs to 15 residues. Germline V gene data show CDR1 as MNHEY and CDR2 as SVGAGI. CDR3 region: CASSYGLAVYNEQFF. In nucleotides, the CDR3 is TGTGCCAGCAGTTACGGGCTAGCGGTATACAATGAGCAGTTCTTC.

Written as DNA, the CDR3 is TGTGCCAGCAGTTTATTAGTTGAGGGAACAGATACGCAGTATTTT. This codes for CASSLLVEGTDTQYF. The chain links TRBV27 to TRBJ2-3, with a possible D match to TRBD2 (5 bases). Trimming removed 1 base at V and 3 bases at J, with 11 bases between. This CDR3 has 15 residues. Germline loops: CDR1 MNHEY, CDR2 SMNVEV (reference sequence).

The chain recombines TRBV7-2 with TRBJ1-2; perhaps TRBD1 as D (6 bases). The germline V gene encodes CDR1 SGHTA and CDR2 FQGNSA. The CDR3 covers 13 residues. V lost 5 bases and J 6 bases, leaving 13 bases between the germline ends. The CDR3 sequence: CASSLRGRNGYTF. The CDR3 DNA is TGTGCCAGCAGCCTTCGGGGGCGGAATGGCTACACCTTC.

V gene TRBV27 combines with J gene TRBJ1-5; D is perhaps TRBD1 (5 bases). Trimming left V 6 bases short and J 5 bases short, with 20 bases between. Per the germline V gene, CDR1 is MNHEY and CDR2 is SMNVEV (reference sequence). The CDR3 has 16 amino acids. In nucleotides, the CDR3 is TGTGCCAGCAGCCCCGGGCTTCTGGGGCCCCATCAGCCCCAGCATTTT. Translation gives CASSPGLLGPHQPQHF.